What follows are 22 T cell receptor beta chains derived from one specimen sequenced in a study of CD8+ T cells in alopecia areata. RNA, once extracted, was reverse transcribed into cDNA for use as the sequencing template. The assay was immunoSEQ multiplex PCR, and TCRdb's table has in-frame clones only and misses some. The data contain about 250,000 clones, 60% of them singletons. Treatment defined: oral pan-JAK inhibitor, 5-10 mg twice daily. The sample in question was CD4+ T cells sorted from blood, obtained at approximately week 52, from a patient treated with tofacitinib. The receptor source for this set is a human donor with alopecia areata.

V is TRBV30 and J is TRBJ1-6; D perhaps matches TRBD1 (5 bases). Germline values: CDR1 GTSNPN, CDR2 SVGIG (reference sequence). V gave up 3 bases and J gave up 6 bases, with 9 bases separating them. CDR3 length: 13 amino acids. Written as DNA, the CDR3 is TGTGCCTGGAGGGAGGACATTAATTCACCCCTCCACTTT. This sequence encodes CAWREDINSPLHF. Looking up the rest from reference TRBV30 and TRBJ1-6 gives the full variable domain: SQTIHQWPATLVQPVGSPLSLECTVEGTSNPNLYWYRQAAGRGLQLLFYSVGIGQISSEVPQNLSASRPQDRQFILSSKKLLLSDSGFYLCAWREDINSPLHFGNGTRLTVT.

The chain recombines TRBV19 with TRBJ2-5; D is possibly TRBD2 (5 bases). The V end lost 7 bases, the J end lost 7 bases, and 19 bases lay between the germline ends. This CDR3 spans 14 amino acids. Germline lookup yields CDR1 LNHDA and CDR2 SQIVND (reference sequence). The CDR3 loop is CASNPQASGGTQYF. Here the CDR3 DNA reads TGTGCCAGTAACCCTCAGGCCTCCGGAGGGACCCAGTACTTC.

Written as DNA, the CDR3 is TGTGCCAGCAGTGAATACGACAATGAGCAGTTCTTC. It encodes CASSEYDNEQFF. V usage is TRBV25-1 and J usage is TRBJ2-1; D unresolved. Trimming took 0 bases from V and 5 from J, leaving 2 bases between them. CDR3 length: 12 amino acids. CDR1 and CDR2 from the germline V gene are MGHDK and SYGVNS.

The chain has TRBV30 and TRBJ2-3; 8 positions agree with TRBD2. V lost 0 bases and J lost 4; bases outside the gene matches: 6. CDR3 length: 15 amino acids. Germline-derived CDR1 and CDR2 are GTSNPN and SVGIG (reference sequence). The CDR3 sequence: CAWSVQAGVADTQYF. In DNA, the CDR3 is TGTGCCTGGAGTGTACAAGCGGGGGTCGCAGATACGCAGTATTTT.

The chain carries TRBV21-1 and TRBJ2-5; no check of the table's D call, TRBD1, against the DNA was made. TRBV21-1 is a listed pseudogene. This CDR3 contains 14 residues. CDR3 loop: CATSQGQGQETQYF. CDR3 DNA sequence: TGTGCCACCTCGCAAGGACAGGGACAAGAGACCCAGTACTTC.

The V gene is TRBV7-2, the J gene TRBJ1-3; D not resolved. V was pared by 6 bases and J by 8 bases, with 11 bases between. Germline V gives CDR1 SGHTA, CDR2 FQGNSA. The length of the CDR3 is 12 residues. The CDR3 coding sequence is TGTGCCAGCAGTCTTACCTGGGACACCATATATTTT. Translated: CASSLTWDTIYF.

The chain carries TRBV5-1 and TRBJ2-1; D not certain. The CDR3 contains 16 residues. Trimming pared 0 bases from V and 7 bases from J, leaving 17 bases between. CDR1 and CDR2 (germline): SGHRS, YFSETQ. The CDR3 DNA reads as TGCGCCAGCAGCTTGGCCGCGGCGGCTATCGGGAATGAGCAGTTCTTC. Amino acids: CASSLAAAAIGNEQFF.

V is TRBV6-5 and J is TRBJ1-1; TRBD1 matches 9 bases. CDR1 and CDR2 from the germline V gene are MNHEY and SVGAGI. CDR3 length: 15 residues. Germline trimming cut 5 bases from V and 8 bases from J; bases unmatched to any gene: 12. The CDR3 DNA reads TGTGCCAGCAGTATAACCGGGACAGGGACACAAGAAGCTTTCTTT. It codes for CASSITGTGTQEAFF.

This chain connects TRBV9 to TRBJ2-2; D remains unclear. Germline V gene sequence: CDR1 SGDLS, CDR2 YYNGEE. CDR3 length: 14 residues. V was pared by 3 bases and J by 1 base, with 7 bases between. Here the CDR3 reads CASSALQNTGELFF. Written as DNA, the CDR3 is TGTGCCAGCAGCGCGCTACAGAACACCGGGGAGCTGTTTTTT.

This chain connects TRBV9 to TRBJ2-5; maybe TRBD2 (7 bases). The germline CDR1 and CDR2 sequences are SGDLS and YYNGEE. V dropped 0 bases and J dropped 3 bases, with 18 bases sitting between them. CDR3 size: 17 residues. The CDR3 region is CASSVDPPAGAKETQYF. The CDR3 nucleotides read TGTGCCAGCAGCGTAGATCCCCCGGCGGGGGCTAAAGAGACCCAGTACTTC. Together with reference TRBV9 and TRBJ2-5, the CDR3 gives the full variable domain: DSGVTQTPKHLITATGQRVTLRCSPRSGDLSVYWYQQSLDQGLQFLIQYYNGEERAKGNILERFSAQQFPDLHSELNLSSLELGDSALYFCASSVDPPAGAKETQYFGPGTRLLVL.

The chain recombines TRBV7-9 with TRBJ2-3; D is unresolved. The CDR3 is 15 amino acids. V lost 0 bases and J 0 bases, leaving 7 bases between the germline ends. Germline CDR1 is SEHNR and CDR2 is FQNEAQ (reference sequence). CDR3 sequence (DNA): TGTGCCAGCAGCTTAGCAGGCTCTAGCACAGATACGCAGTATTTT. This gives the protein CASSLAGSSTDTQYF.

This clone was seen only a few times. The CDR3 sequence is CASSLEQSSMEQYF. CDR3 sequence (DNA): TGCGCCAGCAGCTTGGAACAGAGCTCTATGGAGCAGTACTTC. The V and J genes are TRBV5-1 and TRBJ2-7; D unresolved. Trimming pared 0 bases from V and 7 bases from J, leaving 14 bases between. The germline V gene encodes CDR1 SGHRS and CDR2 YFSETQ. This CDR3 comprises 14 residues.

The chain joins TRBV30 to TRBJ1-2, with a tentative D call TRBD1 (5 bases). V lost 5 bases, J lost 6 bases, and 16 bases lay in between. CDR3 size: 13 residues. The V gene's germline CDR1 is GTSNPN and CDR2 SVGIG (reference sequence). CDR3 in amino acids: CAWASGGWNGYTF. The CDR3, as DNA: TGTGCCTGGGCGAGTGGGGGATGGAATGGCTACACCTTC.

The chain has TRBV4-2 and TRBJ1-3, with D hard to call. The length of the CDR3 is 16 residues. Per the germline V gene, CDR1 is LGHNA and CDR2 is YNFKEQ. Trimming left V 0 bases short and J 0 bases short, with 9 bases between. The DNA for the CDR3 is TGTGCCAGCAGCCAAGATCAAGCCGACTCTGGAAACACCATATATTTT. Amino acid sequence: CASSQDQADSGNTIYF.

CDR3 residues: CSARAVGEQFF. CDR3 DNA sequence: TGCAGTGCTAGAGCCGTCGGTGAGCAGTTCTTC. V is TRBV20-1 and J is TRBJ2-1; no clear D. Trimming took 1 base from V and 9 from J, leaving 7 bases between them. The CDR3 has 11 residues. The germline gives CDR1 DFQATT, CDR2 SNEGSKA (reference sequence).

This clone was picked up one time. The V gene is TRBV30, the J gene TRBJ2-7; D unclear. Trimming removed 4 bases from V and 2 bases from J, with 12 bases in between. The CDR3 contains 13 residues. Germline CDR1 GTSNPN, CDR2 SVGIG (reference sequence). The CDR3 DNA sequence: TGTGCCTGGAAGGCAGGATACACCTACGAGCAGTACTTC. Amino acid sequence: CAWKAGYTYEQYF.

There are a few counts of this clone. This chain joins TRBV14 and TRBJ2-3; 7 bases line up with TRBD2. Germline V lookup: CDR1 SGHDN, CDR2 FVKESK. The CDR3 extends over 17 amino acids. V gave up 0 bases and J gave up 3 bases; unmatched junction bases: 9. The DNA of the CDR3 is TGTGCCAGCAGCCAAGATTTTAGCGGGTGGAGGACAGATACGCAGTATTTT. Amino acid sequence: CASSQDFSGWRTDTQYF. Combining the CDR3 with reference TRBV14 and TRBJ2-3 gives the whole variable domain EAGVTQFPSHSVIEKGQTVTLRCDPISGHDNLYWYRRVMGKEIKFLLHFVKESKQDESGMPNNRFLAERTGGTYSTLKVQPAELEDSGVYFCASSQDFSGWRTDTQYFGPGTRLTVL.

The J gene is TRBJ1-1, the V gene TRBV27; the D gene is possibly TRBD1 (6 bases). The CDR3 totals 13 residues. Looked up from germline, CDR1 is MNHEY and CDR2 is SMNVEV (reference sequence). V lost 6 bases and J 5 bases, leaving 13 bases between the germline ends. The CDR3 region is CASRPQGRTEAFF. CDR3 DNA: TGTGCCAGCAGGCCCCAGGGGAGGACTGAAGCTTTCTTT.

The chain has TRBV25-1 and TRBJ1-1; D unresolved. Germline loops: CDR1 MGHDK, CDR2 SYGVNS. The CDR3 totals 15 residues. V lost 4 bases, J lost 0 bases, and 12 bases lay in between. The CDR3 bases are TGTGCCAGCAGTGCAGACAAGTTCATGAACACTGAAGCTTTCTTT. Protein sequence: CASSADKFMNTEAFF.

This clone was seen just once. The rearrangement joins TRBV5-4 to TRBJ1-1; 8 bases align to TRBD1. CDR1 is SGHNT, CDR2 YYREEE, per germline (reference sequence). Germline trimming cut 3 bases from V and 1 base from J; bases unmatched to any gene: 2. CDR3 length: 14 residues. Here the CDR3 DNA reads TGTGCCAGCAGCTGGACAGGGACGAACACTGAAGCTTTCTTT. Translated: CASSWTGTNTEAFF.

This clone was observed a few times. The chain is built from TRBV7-8 and TRBJ1-5; perhaps TRBD1 as D (6 bases). Germline lookup yields CDR1 SGHVS and CDR2 FQNEAQ. The CDR3 has 18 residues. Trimming shortened V by 0 bases and J by 0 bases, and 15 bases separated the two germline ends. CDR3 DNA: TGTGCCAGCAGCTTAGCGGGGCAGGGGCGGAATAGCAATCAGCCCCAGCATTTT. Protein product: CASSLAGQGRNSNQPQHF.

As for this clone: Distinct nucleotide sequences in the sample also encode this CDR3. The CDR3 nucleotides read TGTGCCATCAGTGAGTCCCGGACTAGCACAGATACGCAGTATTTT. Translation: CAISESRTSTDTQYF. The chain has TRBV10-3 and TRBJ2-3; perhaps TRBD2 as D (5 bases). CDR3 length equals 15 residues. V was trimmed by 0 bases and J by 0 bases, leaving 7 bases between them. Germline CDR1 ENHRY, CDR2 SYGVKD.